Below, 28 T cell receptor beta chains from the same sample are listed, as sequenced in a study of beta chain features in type 1 diabetes. The isolated RNA, all of it, was reverse transcribed, so expressed TCRB transcripts were what got sequenced. Sequencing used immunoSEQ multiplex PCR; TCRdb keeps in-frame clones, though not all of them. This sample carries some 300,000 clones, roughly 8% of them seen once, and the ten largest clones take approximately 0.99%. Sequences were obtained from central memory CD4+ T cells from blood. Every receptor here comes from a woman in her late teens or twenties in good health.

J is TRBJ2-5 and V is TRBV28; 12 bases map to TRBD2. There are 16 residues in the CDR3. CDR1 and CDR2 (germline): MDHEN, SYDVKM. V shed 8 bases and J 5 bases; nucleotides not matched to a gene: 12. CDR3 DNA sequence: TGTGCCAGCTCTTACCCTAGCGGGGGGGCCCTGGAGACCCAGTACTTC. Amino acids: CASSYPSGGALETQYF.

The chain couples TRBV11-2 to TRBJ1-5; unclear D gene. Germline CDR1 SGHAT, CDR2 FQNNGV. The CDR3 runs to 14 residues. V lost 5 bases to trimming and J lost 1 base, with 9 bases between them. The CDR3: CASSPQGSNQPQHF. The DNA for the CDR3 is TGTGCCAGCAGCCCACAAGGGAGCAATCAGCCCCAGCATTTT.

The gene calls are TRBV27 and TRBJ1-6; no reliable D call. This CDR3 has 16 amino acids. Germline V gives CDR1 MNHEY, CDR2 SMNVEV (reference sequence). Trimming left V 8 bases short and J 0 bases short, with 14 bases between. CDR3 loop: CASRSLRVSYNSPLHF. The CDR3 DNA reads TGTGCCAGCCGGTCTCTTAGGGTCTCCTATAATTCACCCCTCCACTTT.

The J gene is TRBJ1-2, the V gene TRBV5-6, with 8 bases fitting TRBD1. The CDR3 sequence is 15 residues long. Per the germline V gene, CDR1 is SGHDT and CDR2 is YYEEEE. With 1 base clipped from V and 5 bases from J, the junction kept 7 bases outside the gene matches. For the CDR3, the DNA is TGTGCCAGCAGCTTGTTCAGGGGGCGCCGTTATGGCTACACCTTC. This translates into CASSLFRGRRYGYTF. Drawing the rest from reference TRBV5-6 and TRBJ1-2, the complete variable domain is DAGVTQSPTHLIKTRGQQVTLRCSPKSGHDTVSWYQQALGQGPQFIFQYYEEEERQRGNFPDRFSGHQFPNYSSELNVNALLLGDSALYLCASSLFRGRRYGYTFGSGTRLTVV.

This clone has ten or more counts. The junction and the germline gene differ at one end; a read error may be behind it. This chain connects TRBV10-3 to TRBJ2-3, with D perhaps assigned TRBD1 or TRBD2 (5 bases each). CDR1 is ENHRY and CDR2 is SYGVKD in the germline V gene. The CDR3 contains 13 residues. The CDR3 DNA reads as TGTGCCATCAATGAGGGGATCGCAGATACGCAGTATTTT. As protein: CAINEGIADTQYF.

J is TRBJ2-1 and V is TRBV5-1; D is ambiguous. Deletions cut 1 base from V and 6 bases from J, with 8 bases between. CDR1 is SGHRS and CDR2 is YFSETQ in the germline V gene. The CDR3 totals 13 residues. The CDR3 sequence is CASSLIRGNEQFF. As DNA, the CDR3 is TGCGCCAGCAGCTTGATTCGTGGCAATGAGCAGTTCTTC.

The chain employs TRBV7-9 and TRBJ2-3; 9 positions agree with TRBD1. Germline V CDR1 and CDR2: SEHNR, FQNEAQ (reference sequence). The length of the CDR3 is 17 residues. Trimming at V came to 1 base and at J to 5 bases, leaving 10 bases not matched to a gene. The chain's CDR3 is CASSLEWTGTGKDTQYF. DNA of the CDR3: TGTGCCAGCAGCTTAGAATGGACGGGGACAGGGAAAGATACGCAGTATTTT.

This clone was counted between two and nine times. CDR3 sequence (DNA): TGCGCCAGCAGCTTGCCCGGACTAGCGGGGAGCTCCTACAATGAGCAGTTCTTC. Amino acid sequence: CASSLPGLAGSSYNEQFF. The chain employs TRBV5-1 and TRBJ2-1; 12 positions match TRBD2. With V trimmed by 1 base and J by 0 bases, 5 bases remained unmatched. The CDR3 loop spans 18 amino acids. CDR1 is SGHRS, CDR2 YFSETQ, per germline.

This clone was observed a handful of times. The chain uses TRBV27 and TRBJ1-1; TRBD1 is a possible D gene (6 bases). This CDR3 has 15 residues. The germline V gene encodes CDR1 MNHEY and CDR2 SMNVEV (reference sequence). V lost 2 bases to trimming and J lost 3 bases, with 13 bases between them. The chain's CDR3 is CASSLNGGRDTEAFF. Written as DNA, the CDR3 is TGTGCCAGCAGTTTAAATGGGGGGCGTGACACTGAAGCTTTCTTT.

The V call is TRBV4-2, the J call TRBJ2-1; D unresolved. Germline V gene lookup returns CDR1 LGHNA and CDR2 YNFKEQ. The CDR3 sequence is 13 residues long. The ends were cut back, 0 bases at V and 9 bases at J, with 9 bases in the middle. The CDR3: CASSQDQHREQFF. The CDR3 region has the DNA TGTGCCAGCAGCCAAGATCAGCATCGTGAGCAGTTCTTC.

The rearrangement links TRBV7-2 to TRBJ2-7; 7 positions agree with TRBD2. This CDR3 region has 12 residues. Germline trimming cut 5 bases from V and 6 bases from J; bases unmatched to any gene: 4. The V gene's germline CDR1 is SGHTA and CDR2 FQGNSA. CDR3 sequence reads: CASSNTGGEQYV. The DNA for the CDR3 is TGTGCCAGCAGCAACACGGGGGGCGAGCAGTACGTC.

The V gene is TRBV6-5, the J gene TRBJ1-2, with D perhaps matching TRBD1 (6 bases). The CDR3 contains 14 residues. CDR1 is MNHEY and CDR2 is SVGAGI in the germline V gene. Deletions cut 5 bases from V and 3 bases from J, with 13 bases between. CDR3 residues: CASSEGQADYGYTF. CDR3 coding DNA: TGTGCCAGCAGTGAGGGACAAGCCGACTATGGCTACACCTTC.

Only a few counts were recorded for this clone. The V and J genes are TRBV9 and TRBJ2-1, with 16 bases fitting TRBD2. CDR3 size: 20 residues. From germline, CDR1 is SGDLS and CDR2 YYNGEE. The J segment lost 6 bases and the V segment lost 2 bases, leaving 14 bases of the junction unmatched. CDR3 in DNA: TGTGCCAGCAGCGTCCTTGGGACTAGCGGGAGGGGTCCCAACCGCAATGAGCAGTTCTTC. The encoded protein is CASSVLGTSGRGPNRNEQFF.

The sample holds a few counts of this clone. This chain joins TRBV7-2 and TRBJ2-7, with unresolved D. CDR1 SGHTA and CDR2 FQGNSA come from the germline V gene. There are 18 residues in the CDR3. V lost 0 bases, J lost 1 base, and 19 bases lay in between. The CDR3 coding sequence is TGTGCCAGCAGCTTAGCGTCGGCTGGTGAGCTCGGGTCCTACGAGCAGTACTTC. It translates to CASSLASAGELGSYEQYF.

This chain connects TRBV15 to TRBJ2-1, with D possibly being TRBD2 (6 bases). Germline V gene sequence: CDR1 LNHNV, CDR2 YYDKDF (reference sequence). The CDR3 has 16 amino acids. V was pared by 3 bases and J by 5 bases, with 17 bases between. CDR3 region: CATSSPGRGLDNEQFF. For the CDR3, the DNA is TGTGCCACCAGCAGCCCTGGGCGGGGATTGGACAATGAGCAGTTCTTC. The complete variable domain, with remaining parts taken from reference TRBV15 and TRBJ2-1, reads DAMVIQNPRYQVTQFGKPVTLSCSQTLNHNVMYWYQQKSSQAPKLLFHYYDKDFNNEADTPDNFQSRRPNTSFCFLDIRSPGLGDTAMYLCATSSPGRGLDNEQFFGPGTRLTVL.

Only a few counts were recorded for this clone. Other nucleotide sequences from this sample produce the same CDR3. V gene TRBV18 combines with J gene TRBJ2-7; 8 bases agree with TRBD1. Germline V CDR1 and CDR2: KGHSH, LQKENI. Losses at the gene ends were 4 bases for V and 2 bases for J; bases not matched to a gene: 7. This CDR3 region has 15 residues. The CDR3 reads CASSRPGQGAYEQYF. CDR3 nucleotide sequence: TGTGCCAGCTCACGACCCGGACAGGGAGCCTACGAGCAGTACTTC.

Of note for this clone: Other DNA sequences in this sample translate to the same CDR3. This chain uses TRBV7-9 with TRBJ1-1; D is possibly TRBD1 (5 bases). CDR3 length: 12 amino acids. With 8 bases removed from V and 5 bases from J, the gap between germline ends came to 12 bases. Germline-derived CDR1 and CDR2 are SEHNR and FQNEAQ (reference sequence). The CDR3 sequence is CASGRGDTEAFF. The CDR3 nucleotides read TGTGCCAGCGGGCGGGGGGATACTGAAGCTTTCTTT.

This clone was seen only a few times. The chain has TRBV4-2 and TRBJ2-7; 7 bases line up with TRBD1. Losses at the gene ends were 0 bases for V and 1 base for J; bases not matched to a gene: 15. CDR1 and CDR2 from the germline V gene are LGHNA and YNFKEQ. The CDR3 loop spans 19 amino acids. The CDR3 protein is CASSQDHREYRGGSYEQYF. CDR3 in DNA: TGTGCCAGCAGCCAAGACCATCGGGAATACAGGGGTGGATCCTACGAGCAGTACTTC.

The CDR3 coding sequence is TGTGCCAGCGAGCGGGGGGACTCTGGAAACACCATATATTTT. Translating gives CASERGDSGNTIYF. The V call is TRBV2, the J call TRBJ1-3; D is perhaps TRBD1 (5 bases). Germline lookup yields CDR1 SNHLY and CDR2 FYNNEI. The CDR3 runs to 14 residues. The V gene lost 8 bases and the J gene lost 0 bases, with 11 bases spanning the gap.

This chain joins TRBV28 and TRBJ1-5; 11 nucleotides match TRBD1. There are 14 residues in the CDR3. The V segment lost 10 bases and the J segment 5 bases; nucleotides outside the gene matches: 7. CDR1 is MDHEN, CDR2 SYDVKM, per germline. The CDR3 bases are TGTGCCACCCGGGACAGGGGGTTTGATCAGCCCCAGCATTTT. This translates into CATRDRGFDQPQHF.

The chain employs TRBV7-9 and TRBJ2-1, with 7 bases identical to TRBD2. The CDR3 is 17 amino acids. Germline V gene sequence: CDR1 SEHNR, CDR2 FQNEAQ (reference sequence). V lost 2 bases, J lost 4 bases, and 11 bases stayed unmatched. Here the CDR3 reads CASSLTPPSGNYNEQFF. The CDR3 DNA follows: TGTGCCAGCAGCTTAACACCCCCTAGCGGAAATTACAATGAGCAGTTCTTC.

A few counts support this clone. This chain uses TRBV4-2 with TRBJ2-5, with a weak D call TRBD1 (6 bases). Per the germline V gene, CDR1 is LGHNA and CDR2 is YNFKEQ. The V gene lost 5 bases and the J gene lost 5 bases, with 18 bases spanning the gap. This CDR3 comprises 15 residues. The CDR3 DNA sequence: TGTGCCAGCAGCGCCCGACCCGACAGGATTGAGACCCAGTACTTC. It yields the protein CASSARPDRIETQYF.

This clone has a handful of counts. The gene calls are TRBV4-2 and TRBJ1-2, with 9 positions matching TRBD1. The length of the CDR3 is 13 residues. After removal of 2 bases from V and 8 bases from J, the junction contained 3 bases not matched to a gene. Germline V CDR1 and CDR2: LGHNA, YNFKEQ. The CDR3 spells CASSQRTGDGYTF. DNA of the CDR3: TGTGCCAGCAGCCAACGGACAGGGGACGGCTACACCTTC.

This clone was counted between two and nine times. The V and J genes are TRBV7-8 and TRBJ2-2; D not certain. Germline V CDR1 and CDR2: SGHVS, FQNEAQ. V lost 2 bases to trimming and J lost 1 base, with 5 bases between them. This CDR3 has 14 amino acids. The DNA for the CDR3 is TGTGCCAGCAGCTTAAACAAGAACACCGGGGAGCTGTTTTTT. As protein: CASSLNKNTGELFF.

This clone appeared a few times. The J gene is TRBJ1-2, the V gene TRBV2; no reliable D call. Germline loops: CDR1 SNHLY, CDR2 FYNNEI. This CDR3 has 12 amino acids. With 5 bases removed from V and 7 bases from J, the gap between germline ends came to 11 bases. The CDR3 coding sequence is TGTGCCAGCAGTAGGTATGCACCTGGCTACACCTTC. It encodes CASSRYAPGYTF.

This clone was seen a few times. This sequence joins TRBV7-2 and TRBJ2-1, with 11 bases identical to TRBD2. The CDR3 totals 17 residues. Germline CDR1 is SGHTA and CDR2 is FQGNSA. Trimming cost V 1 base and J 9 bases; bases outside gene matches: 11. CDR3 sequence (DNA): TGTGCCAGCAGCTTAGTAGCGGGGGGGCCTCGTCTTAGTGAGCAGTTCTTC. Translation gives CASSLVAGGPRLSEQFF. Variable domain in full (rest from reference TRBV7-2 and TRBJ2-1): GAGVSQSPSNKVTEKGKDVELRCDPISGHTALYWYRQSLGQGLEFLIYFQGNSAPDKSGLPSDRFSAERTGGSVSTLTIQRTQQEDSAVYLCASSLVAGGPRLSEQFFGPGTRLTVL.

This clone was observed a few times. The chain links TRBV15 to TRBJ1-5; TRBD1 aligns across 10 bases. The trim removed 0 bases at V and 0 bases at J, leaving 11 bases unmatched. The CDR3 spans 20 residues. CDR1 LNHNV and CDR2 YYDKDF come from the germline V gene (reference sequence). CDR3 in amino acids: CATSRDYSGTGALSNQPQHF. The CDR3 bases are TGTGCCACCAGCAGAGATTATTCCGGGACAGGGGCCCTTAGCAATCAGCCCCAGCATTTT. The full variable domain, with the rest looked up from reference TRBV15 and TRBJ1-5, is DAMVIQNPRYQVTQFGKPVTLSCSQTLNHNVMYWYQQKSSQAPKLLFHYYDKDFNNEADTPDNFQSRRPNTSFCFLDIRSPGLGDTAMYLCATSRDYSGTGALSNQPQHFGDGTRLSIL.

This rearrangement joins TRBV9 to TRBJ2-2; D is perhaps TRBD1 or TRBD2 (5 bases each). The ends were cut back, 0 bases at V and 0 bases at J, with 9 bases in the middle. The length of the CDR3 is 16 residues. From germline, CDR1 is SGDLS and CDR2 YYNGEE. This CDR3 is CASSVGGTANTGELFF. The DNA of the CDR3 is TGTGCCAGCAGCGTAGGGGGGACGGCGAACACCGGGGAGCTGTTTTTT.